This T cell receptor beta chain was sequenced during a study of shared T cell receptors in the human thymus. The assay was immunoSEQ multiplex PCR, and TCRdb's table has in-frame clones only and misses some. The sample lists almost 550,000 clones; approximately 78% were seen once. Trimming at V came to 1 base and at J to 6 bases, leaving 15 bases not matched to a gene. This CDR3 is 18 amino acids long. Germline CDR1 and CDR2: LGHNA and YNFKEQ. These same data were also listed under a study on human thymus T cells. That source notes: Thymus pieces cut out during corrective heart surgery were the tissue that was used. It looked as if thymic and blood repertoires used V and J genes in a biased way.

The clonotype comes from a boy in the first two years of life with a congenital heart defect. The gene calls are TRBV4-2 and TRBJ2-1; TRBD2 aligns across 7 bases. Sequencing was carried out using thymocytes. The CDR3 coding sequence is TGTGCCAGCAGCCAAGTATTAGTTCTGGCGGGAGTTGGCAATGAGCAGTTCTTC. Its translation is CASSQVLVLAGVGNEQFF.